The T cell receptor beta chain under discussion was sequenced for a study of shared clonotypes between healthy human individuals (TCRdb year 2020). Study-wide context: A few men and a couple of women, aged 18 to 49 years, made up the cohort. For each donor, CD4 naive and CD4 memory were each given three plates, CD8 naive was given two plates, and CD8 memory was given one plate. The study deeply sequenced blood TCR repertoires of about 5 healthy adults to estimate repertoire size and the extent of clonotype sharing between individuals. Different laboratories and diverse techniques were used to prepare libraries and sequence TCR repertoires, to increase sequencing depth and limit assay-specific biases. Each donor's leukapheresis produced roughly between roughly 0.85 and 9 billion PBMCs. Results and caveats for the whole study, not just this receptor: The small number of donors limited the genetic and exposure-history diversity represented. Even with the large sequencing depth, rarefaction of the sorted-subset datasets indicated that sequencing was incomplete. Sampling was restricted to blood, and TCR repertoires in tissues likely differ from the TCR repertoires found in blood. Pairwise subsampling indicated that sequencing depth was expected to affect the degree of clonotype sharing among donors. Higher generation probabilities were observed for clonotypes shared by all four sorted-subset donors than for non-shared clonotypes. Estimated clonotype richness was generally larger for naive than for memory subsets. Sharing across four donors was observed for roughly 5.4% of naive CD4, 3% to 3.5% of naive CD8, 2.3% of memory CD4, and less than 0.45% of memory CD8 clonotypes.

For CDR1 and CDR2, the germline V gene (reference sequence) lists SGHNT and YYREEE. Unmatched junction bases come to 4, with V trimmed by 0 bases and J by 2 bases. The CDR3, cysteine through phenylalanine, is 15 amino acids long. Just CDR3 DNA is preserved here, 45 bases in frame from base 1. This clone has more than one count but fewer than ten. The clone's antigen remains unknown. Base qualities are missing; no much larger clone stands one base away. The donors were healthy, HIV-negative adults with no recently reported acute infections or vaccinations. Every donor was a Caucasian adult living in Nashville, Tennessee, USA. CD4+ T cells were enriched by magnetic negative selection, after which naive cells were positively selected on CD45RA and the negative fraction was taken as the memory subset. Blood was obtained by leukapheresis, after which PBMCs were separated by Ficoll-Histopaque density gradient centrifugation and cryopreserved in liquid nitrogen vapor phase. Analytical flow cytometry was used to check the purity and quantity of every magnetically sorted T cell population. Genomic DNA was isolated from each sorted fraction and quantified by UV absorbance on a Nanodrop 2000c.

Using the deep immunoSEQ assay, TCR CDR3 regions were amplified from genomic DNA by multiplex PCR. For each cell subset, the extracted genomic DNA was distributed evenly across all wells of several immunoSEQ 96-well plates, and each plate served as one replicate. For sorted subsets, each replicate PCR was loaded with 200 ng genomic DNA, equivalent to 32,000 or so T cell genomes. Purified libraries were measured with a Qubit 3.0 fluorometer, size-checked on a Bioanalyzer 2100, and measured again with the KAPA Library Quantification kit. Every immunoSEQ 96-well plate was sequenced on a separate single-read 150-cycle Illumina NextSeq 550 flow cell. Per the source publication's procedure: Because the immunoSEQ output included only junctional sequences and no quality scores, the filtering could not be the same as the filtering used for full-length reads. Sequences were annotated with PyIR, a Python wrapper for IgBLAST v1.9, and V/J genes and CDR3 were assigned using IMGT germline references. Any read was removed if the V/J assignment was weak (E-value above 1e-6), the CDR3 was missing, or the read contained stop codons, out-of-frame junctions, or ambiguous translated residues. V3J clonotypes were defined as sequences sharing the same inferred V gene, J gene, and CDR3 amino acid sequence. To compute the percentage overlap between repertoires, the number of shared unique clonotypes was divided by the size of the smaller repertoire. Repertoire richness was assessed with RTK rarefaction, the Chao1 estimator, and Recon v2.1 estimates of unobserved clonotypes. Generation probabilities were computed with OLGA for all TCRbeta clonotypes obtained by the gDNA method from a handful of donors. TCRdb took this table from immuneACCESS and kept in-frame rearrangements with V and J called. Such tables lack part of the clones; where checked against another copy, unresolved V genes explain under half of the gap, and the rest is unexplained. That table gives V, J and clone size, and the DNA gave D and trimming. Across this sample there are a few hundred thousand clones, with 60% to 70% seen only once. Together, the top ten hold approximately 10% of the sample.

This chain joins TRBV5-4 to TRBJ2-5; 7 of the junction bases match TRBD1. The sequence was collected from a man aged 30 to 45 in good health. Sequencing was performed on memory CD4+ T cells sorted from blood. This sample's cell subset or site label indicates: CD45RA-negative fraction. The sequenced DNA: TGTGCCAGCAGCTTGGCAGACAGGGCTCAAGAGACCCAGTACTTC. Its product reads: CASSLADRAQETQYF.